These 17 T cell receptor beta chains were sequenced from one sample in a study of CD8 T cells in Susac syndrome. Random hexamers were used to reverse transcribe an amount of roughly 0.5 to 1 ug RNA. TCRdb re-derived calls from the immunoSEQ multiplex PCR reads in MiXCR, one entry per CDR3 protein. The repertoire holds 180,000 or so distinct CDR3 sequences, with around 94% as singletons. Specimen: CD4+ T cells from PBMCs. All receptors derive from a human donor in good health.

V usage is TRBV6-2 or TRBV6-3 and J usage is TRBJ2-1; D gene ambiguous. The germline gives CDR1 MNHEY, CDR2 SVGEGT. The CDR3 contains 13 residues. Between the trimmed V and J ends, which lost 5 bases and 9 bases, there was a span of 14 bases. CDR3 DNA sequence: TGTGCCAGCAGTCCCAAGACATATGGTGAGCAGTTCTTC. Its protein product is CASSPKTYGEQFF.

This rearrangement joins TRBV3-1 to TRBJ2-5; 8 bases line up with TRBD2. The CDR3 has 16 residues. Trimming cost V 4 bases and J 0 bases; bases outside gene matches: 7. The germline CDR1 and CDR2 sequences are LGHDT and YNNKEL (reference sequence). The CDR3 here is CASSPSVTSDQETQYF. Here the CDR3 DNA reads TGTGCCAGCAGCCCATCGGTGACTAGCGACCAAGAGACCCAGTACTTC.

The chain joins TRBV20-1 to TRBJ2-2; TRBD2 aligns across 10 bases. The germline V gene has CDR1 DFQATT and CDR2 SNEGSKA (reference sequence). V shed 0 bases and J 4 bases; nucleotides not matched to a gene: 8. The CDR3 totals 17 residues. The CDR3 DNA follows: TGCAGTGCTAGAGATTCGGTAGCGGGGGGCGGCACCGGGGAGCTGTTTTTT. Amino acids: CSARDSVAGGGTGELFF.

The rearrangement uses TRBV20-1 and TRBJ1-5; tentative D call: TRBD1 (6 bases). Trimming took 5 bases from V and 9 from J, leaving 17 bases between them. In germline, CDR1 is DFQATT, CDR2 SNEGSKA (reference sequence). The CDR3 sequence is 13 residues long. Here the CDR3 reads CSAPRQVGGPQHF. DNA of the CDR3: TGCAGTGCTCCTCGACAGGTAGGGGGGCCCCAGCATTTT.

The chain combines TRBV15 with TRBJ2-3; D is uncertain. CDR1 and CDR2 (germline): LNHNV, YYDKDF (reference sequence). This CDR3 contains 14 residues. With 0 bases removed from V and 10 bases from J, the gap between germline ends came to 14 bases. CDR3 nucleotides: TGTGCCACCAGCAGAGAAGGAAACCCCCCGGCGCAGTATTTT. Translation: CATSREGNPPAQYF.

In DNA form, the CDR3 reads TGTGCCAGCAGCTTGGCGGGGACAGGAGGGTGGACTGAAGCTTTCTTT. Amino acid sequence: CASSLAGTGGWTEAFF. This rearrangement joins TRBV5-6 to TRBJ1-1; 8 positions agree with TRBD1. The CDR3 has 16 residues. The J segment lost 5 bases and the V segment lost 0 bases, leaving 9 bases of the junction unmatched. Per germline, CDR1 SGHDT and CDR2 YYEEEE.

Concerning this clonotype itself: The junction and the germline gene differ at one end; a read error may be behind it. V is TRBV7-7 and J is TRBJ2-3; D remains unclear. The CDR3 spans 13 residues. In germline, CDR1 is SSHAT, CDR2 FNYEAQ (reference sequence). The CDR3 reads CASSFHSGDTQYF. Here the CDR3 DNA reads TGTGCTAGCAGCTTCCATTCAGGAGATACGCAGTATTTT. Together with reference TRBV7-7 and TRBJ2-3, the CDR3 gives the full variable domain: GAGVSQSPRYKVTKRGQDVTLRCDPISSHATLYWYQQALGQGPEFLTYFNYEAQPDKSGLPSDRFSAERPEGSISTLTIQRTEQRDSAMYRCASSFHSGDTQYFGPGTRLTVL.

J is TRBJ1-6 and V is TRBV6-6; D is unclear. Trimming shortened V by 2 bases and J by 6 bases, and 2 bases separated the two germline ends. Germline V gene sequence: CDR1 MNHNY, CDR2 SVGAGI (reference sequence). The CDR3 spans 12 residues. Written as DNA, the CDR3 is TGTGCCAGCAGTTACAGTAATTCACCCCTCCACTTT. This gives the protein CASSYSNSPLHF.

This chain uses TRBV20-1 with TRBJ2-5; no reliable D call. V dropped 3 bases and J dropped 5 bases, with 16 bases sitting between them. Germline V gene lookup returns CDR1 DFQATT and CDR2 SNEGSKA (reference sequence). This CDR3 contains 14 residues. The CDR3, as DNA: TGCAGTGCTAGGGGGTGGTTGGCCTCGGAGACCCAGTACTTC. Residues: CSARGWLASETQYF.

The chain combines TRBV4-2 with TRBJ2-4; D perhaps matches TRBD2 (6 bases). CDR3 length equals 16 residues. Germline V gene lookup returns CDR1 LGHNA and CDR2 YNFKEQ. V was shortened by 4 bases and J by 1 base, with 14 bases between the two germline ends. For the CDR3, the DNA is TGTGCCAGCAGCCCTCAAGGGGCGGGGGCCAAAAACATTCAGTACTTC. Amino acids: CASSPQGAGAKNIQYF.

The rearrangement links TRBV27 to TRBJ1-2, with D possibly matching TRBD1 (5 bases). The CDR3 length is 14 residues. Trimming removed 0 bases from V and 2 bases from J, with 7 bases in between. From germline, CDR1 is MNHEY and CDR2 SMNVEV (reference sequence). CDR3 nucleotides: TGTGCCAGCAGTTTATCCAGGGTGAACTATGGCTACACCTTC. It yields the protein CASSLSRVNYGYTF.

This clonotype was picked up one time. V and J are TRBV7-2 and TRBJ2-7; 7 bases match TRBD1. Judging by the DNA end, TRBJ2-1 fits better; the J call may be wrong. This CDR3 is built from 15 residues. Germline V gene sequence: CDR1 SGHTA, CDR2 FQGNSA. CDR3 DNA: TGTGCCAGCAGCAGAAGCAACGACAGGGTCTACGAGCAGTTCTTC. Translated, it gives CASSRSNDRVYEQFF.

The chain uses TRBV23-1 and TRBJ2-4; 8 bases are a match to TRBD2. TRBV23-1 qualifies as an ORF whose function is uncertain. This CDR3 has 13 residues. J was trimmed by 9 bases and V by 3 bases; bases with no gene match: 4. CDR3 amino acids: CASSQPSGFIQYF. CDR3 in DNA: TGCGCCAGCAGTCAGCCTAGCGGGTTCATTCAGTACTTC.

CDR3 nucleotides: TGTGCCAGCAGCTCGGCTGAGCAGTTCTTC. This gives the protein CASSSAEQFF. This chain connects TRBV7-2 to TRBJ2-1; no definite D call. V lost 4 bases and J 9 bases, leaving 4 bases between the germline ends. This CDR3 region has 10 residues. Looked up from germline, CDR1 is SGHTA and CDR2 is FQGNSA. The full variable domain, completed using reference TRBV7-2 and TRBJ2-1, is GAGVSQSPSNKVTEKGKDVELRCDPISGHTALYWYRQSLGQGLEFLIYFQGNSAPDKSGLPSDRFSAERTGGSVSTLTIQRTQQEDSAVYLCASSSAEQFFGPGTRLTVL.

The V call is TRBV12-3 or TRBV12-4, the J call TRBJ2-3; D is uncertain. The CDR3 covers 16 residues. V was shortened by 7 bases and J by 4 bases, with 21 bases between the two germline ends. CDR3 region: CASTPFGGFTADTQYF. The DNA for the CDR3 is TGTGCCAGCACTCCTTTTGGCGGTTTTACTGCAGATACGCAGTATTTT.

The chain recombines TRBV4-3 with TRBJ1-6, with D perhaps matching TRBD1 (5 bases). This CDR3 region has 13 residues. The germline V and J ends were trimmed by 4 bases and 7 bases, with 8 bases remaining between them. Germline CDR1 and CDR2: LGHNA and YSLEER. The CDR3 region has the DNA TGCGCCAGCAGCCGGGGGTACAATTCACCCCTCCACTTT. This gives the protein CASSRGYNSPLHF.

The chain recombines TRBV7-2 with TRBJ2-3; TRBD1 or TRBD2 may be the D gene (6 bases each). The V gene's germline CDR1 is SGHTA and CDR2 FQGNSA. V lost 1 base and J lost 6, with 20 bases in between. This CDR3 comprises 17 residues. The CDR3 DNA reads TGTGCCAGCAGCTTAGTTCGGATGGGGGGCCAAGGGGATACGCAGTATTTT. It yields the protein CASSLVRMGGQGDTQYF.